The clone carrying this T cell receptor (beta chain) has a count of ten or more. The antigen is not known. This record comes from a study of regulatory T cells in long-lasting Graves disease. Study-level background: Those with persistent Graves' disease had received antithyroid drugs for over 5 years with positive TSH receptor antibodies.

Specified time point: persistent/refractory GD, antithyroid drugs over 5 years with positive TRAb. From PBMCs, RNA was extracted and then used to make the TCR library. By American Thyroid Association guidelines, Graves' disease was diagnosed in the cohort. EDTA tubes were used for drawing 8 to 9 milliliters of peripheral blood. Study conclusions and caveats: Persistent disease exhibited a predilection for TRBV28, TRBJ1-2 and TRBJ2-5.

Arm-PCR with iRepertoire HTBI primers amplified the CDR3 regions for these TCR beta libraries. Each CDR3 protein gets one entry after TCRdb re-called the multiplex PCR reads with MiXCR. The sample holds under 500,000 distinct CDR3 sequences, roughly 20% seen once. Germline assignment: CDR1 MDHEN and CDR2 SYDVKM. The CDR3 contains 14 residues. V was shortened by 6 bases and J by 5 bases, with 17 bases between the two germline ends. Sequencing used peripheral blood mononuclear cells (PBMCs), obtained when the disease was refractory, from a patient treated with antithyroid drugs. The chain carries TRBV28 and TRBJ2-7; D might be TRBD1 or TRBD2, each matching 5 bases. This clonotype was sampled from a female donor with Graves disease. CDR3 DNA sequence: TGTGCCAGCAGCCCGCCCGGGGCGGGCAACGAGCAGTACTTC. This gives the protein CASSPPGAGNEQYF.